The 15 T cell receptor beta chains in this list originate from one sample, sequenced in a study of cytomegalovirus exposure and HLA in healthy donors (dated by TCRdb to the late 2010s). Library preparation used the immunoSEQ multiplex PCR assay. The table was pulled from immuneACCESS by TCRdb, which kept in-frame rearrangements only. Such tables lose some clones; where checked, under half of the loss comes from unresolved V genes, and the rest has no known cause. The sample contains fewer than 120,000 clones, roughly 88% of them found a single time. The ten biggest clones cover about 1.5% of the sample. Sequencing used PBMCs. The receptor source for this set is a woman aged 25 to 45 in good health and CMV-seropositive.

This chain links TRBV5-1 with TRBJ1-2, with D hard to call. The germline V gene encodes CDR1 SGHRS and CDR2 YFSETQ. The CDR3 covers 14 residues. Trimming took off 2 bases at V and 1 base at J, with 9 bases between the two ends. The chain's CDR3 is CASSLMSNNYGYTF. The CDR3 coding sequence is TGCGCCAGCAGCTTAATGAGCAATAACTATGGCTACACCTTC.

The chain couples TRBV6-1 to TRBJ2-2; TRBD1 is a possible D gene (5 bases). There are 13 residues in the CDR3. Trimming removed 4 bases at V and 8 bases at J, with 11 bases between. The germline gives CDR1 MNHNS, CDR2 SASEGT. Written as DNA, the CDR3 is TGTGCCAGCAGTGGCGCAAGGGGTGGGGAGCTGTTTTTT. This translates into CASSGARGGELFF.

The rearrangement joins TRBV7-2 to TRBJ2-3, with 7 nucleotides matching TRBD2. The CDR3 contains 15 residues. The germline V gene has CDR1 SGHTA and CDR2 FQGNSA. The junction had 7 bases not matched to a gene; V was cut back by 1 base and J by 6 bases. The CDR3: CASSLGVAGPDTQYF. The CDR3 coding sequence is TGTGCCAGCAGCTTAGGAGTAGCGGGTCCCGATACGCAGTATTTT.

The V and J genes are TRBV5-1 and TRBJ2-7; 10 bases are shared with TRBD2. V trimming: 4 bases; J trimming: 4 bases; junction bases outside the gene matches: 5. The CDR3 is 14 residues long. Germline lookup yields CDR1 SGHRS and CDR2 YFSETQ. The chain's CDR3 is CASSPRTSGYEQYF. The DNA of the CDR3 is TGCGCCAGCAGCCCTAGGACTAGCGGATACGAGCAGTACTTC.

The chain couples TRBV7-2 to TRBJ2-2; maybe TRBD2 (6 bases). This CDR3 is 14 amino acids long. Deletions cut 8 bases from V and 8 bases from J, with 18 bases between. Germline lookup yields CDR1 SGHTA and CDR2 FQGNSA. The CDR3 nucleotides are TGTGCCAGCGAGAGGCTAGCGATGGGTGGGGAGCTGTTTTTT. It specifies CASERLAMGGELFF.

The chain is built from TRBV6-1 and TRBJ1-5; TRBD1 agrees at 9 bases. The V and J ends lost 7 bases and 3 bases, in that order; junction bases with no gene match: 7. CDR1 and CDR2 from the germline V gene are MNHNS and SASEGT. The CDR3 is 15 amino acids. The CDR3 spells CASIAGTGFNQPQHF. The CDR3 region has the DNA TGTGCCAGCATCGCCGGGACAGGGTTCAATCAGCCCCAGCATTTT.

The rearrangement joins TRBV28 to TRBJ1-3, with D perhaps matching TRBD1 (5 bases). Trimming pared 10 bases from V and 0 bases from J, leaving 10 bases between. This CDR3 spans 13 amino acids. Per the germline V gene, CDR1 is MDHEN and CDR2 is SYDVKM. The CDR3 here is CAIGHNSGNTIYF. The CDR3, as DNA: TGTGCCATCGGACACAACTCTGGAAACACCATATATTTT.

CDR3 protein: CASSLSGADSPLHF. The DNA for the CDR3 is TGTGCCAGCAGCTTGTCAGGGGCCGATTCACCCCTCCACTTT. The chain uses TRBV5-6 and TRBJ1-6; a weak D match, TRBD1 (6 bases). V dropped 1 base and J dropped 8 bases, with 10 bases sitting between them. Germline lookup yields CDR1 SGHDT and CDR2 YYEEEE. The CDR3 length is 14 residues.

The sample holds one count of this clone. The chain recombines TRBV5-1 with TRBJ2-7, with 7 bases identical to TRBD2. V lost 0 bases, J lost 6 bases, and 6 bases stayed unmatched. Germline V gives CDR1 SGHRS, CDR2 YFSETQ. The CDR3 runs to 14 residues. CDR3 region: CASSLGGGELEQYF. The CDR3 nucleotides are TGCGCCAGCAGCTTGGGCGGGGGAGAGCTCGAGCAGTACTTC.

The chain combines TRBV27 with TRBJ2-7, with 8 bases that match TRBD1. Germline V CDR1 and CDR2: MNHEY, SMNVEV (reference sequence). This CDR3 comprises 14 residues. Trimming took 6 bases from V and 2 from J; bases not matched to a gene: 6. The CDR3 DNA sequence: TGTGCCAGCAGAGGAACAGGGGGAACCTACGAGCAGTACTTC. It is translated as CASRGTGGTYEQYF.

The chain links TRBV7-2 to TRBJ2-2; D remains unclear. The germline gives CDR1 SGHTA, CDR2 FQGNSA. V dropped 5 bases and J dropped 1 base, with 8 bases sitting between them. The CDR3 covers 14 residues. CDR3 amino acids: CASSHTENTGELFF. For the CDR3, the DNA is TGTGCCAGCAGCCACACAGAGAACACCGGGGAGCTGTTTTTT.

J is TRBJ2-1 and V is TRBV5-4; 7 bases agree with TRBD2. Germline CDR1 reads SGHNT; CDR2 reads YYREEE (reference sequence). There are 17 residues in the CDR3. Trimming at V came to 3 bases and at J to 2 bases, leaving 11 bases not matched to a gene. The CDR3 is CASSSRRLAGPYNEQFF. The CDR3 bases are TGTGCCAGCAGCTCCCGGAGACTAGCAGGACCCTACAATGAGCAGTTCTTC.

This clone was seen more than once but under ten times. V is TRBV9 and J is TRBJ1-6; no clear D gene. Trimming removed 3 bases at V and 4 bases at J, with 8 bases between. From germline, CDR1 is SGDLS and CDR2 YYNGEE. There are 14 residues in the CDR3. The CDR3 spells CASSEGAYNSPLHF. Written as DNA, the CDR3 is TGTGCCAGCAGCGAAGGAGCATATAATTCACCCCTCCACTTT.

The chain is built from TRBV4-3 and TRBJ2-7, with 9 bases matching TRBD1. Losses at the gene ends were 4 bases for V and 3 bases for J; bases not matched to a gene: 1. Germline V gene lookup returns CDR1 LGHNA and CDR2 YSLEER. The CDR3 is 13 amino acids. CDR3 sequence: CASSRDRDYEQYF. The CDR3 coding sequence is TGCGCCAGCAGCCGGGACAGGGACTACGAGCAGTACTTC.

CDR3 nucleotides: TGTGCCAGCAGCCGCAGGGGGCTCTCTGGAAACACCATATATTTT. As protein: CASSRRGLSGNTIYF. This chain uses TRBV6-6 with TRBJ1-3, with TRBD1 matching over 8 bases. The CDR3 sequence is 15 residues long. V lost 6 bases and J lost 0; bases outside the gene matches: 4. The germline V gene has CDR1 MNHNY and CDR2 SVGAGI (reference sequence).